Sequencing of this T cell receptor (beta chain) was carried out in a study of blood T cell repertoires in COVID-19. Background on the study: Acute and convalescent COVID-19 samples came from the United States, Italy and Spain. PBMCs, B-cell-depleted T cells, or T cells provided the cDNA or gDNA that made up the material.

Sequenced by immunoSEQ multiplex PCR; TCRdb stores in-frame clones only, minus some. Of more than 45,000 clones in the sample, around 80% are singletons; the top ten hold more than 13%. CDR3 length: 14 amino acids. Germline V lookup: CDR1 LGHDT, CDR2 YNNKEL (reference sequence). Trimming cost V 1 base and J 6 bases; bases outside gene matches: 4. The origin of this receptor is a human donor in a cohort sampled during active COVID-19. Sequencing input: peripheral blood. V gene TRBV3-1 (or the pseudogene TRBV3-2) combines with J gene TRBJ1-2; 8 bases align to TRBD1. As DNA, the CDR3 is TGTGCCAGCAGCCAAGTCAGGGGGCGGAATGGCTACACCTTC. Translating it yields CASSQVRGRNGYTF.